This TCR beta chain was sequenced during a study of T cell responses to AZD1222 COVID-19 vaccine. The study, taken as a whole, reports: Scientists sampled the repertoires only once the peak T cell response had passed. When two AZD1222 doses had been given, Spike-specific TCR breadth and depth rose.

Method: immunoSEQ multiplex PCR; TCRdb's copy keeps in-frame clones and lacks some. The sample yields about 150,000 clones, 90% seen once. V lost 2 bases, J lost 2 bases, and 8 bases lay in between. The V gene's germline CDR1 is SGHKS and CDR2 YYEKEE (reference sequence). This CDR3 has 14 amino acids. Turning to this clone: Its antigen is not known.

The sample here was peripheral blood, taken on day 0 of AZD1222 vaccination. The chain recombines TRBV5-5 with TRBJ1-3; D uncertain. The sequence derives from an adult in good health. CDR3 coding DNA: TGTGCCAGCAGCTTCACTCAAGCTGGAAACACCATATATTTT. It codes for CASSFTQAGNTIYF.